The 22 T cell receptor beta chains reported below all come from one sample, sequenced in a study of T cells in localized non-small cell lung cancer. Here immunoSEQ multiplex PCR was the method, and the copy in TCRdb shows in-frame clones only, minus some. The sample shows approximately 35,000 clones, roughly 90% of them seen only once. The input for sequencing was peripheral blood, taken before any cancer treatment. The source is a man between 35 and 75 years old with stage I lung adenocarcinoma.

J is TRBJ1-1 and V is TRBV19; 8 nucleotides match TRBD1. The CDR3 length is 13 residues. The trim removed 5 bases at V and 5 bases at J, leaving 4 bases unmatched. Germline values: CDR1 LNHDA, CDR2 SQIVND (reference sequence). This chain's CDR3 is CASSGQGRTEAFF. The CDR3 region has the DNA TGTGCCAGTAGTGGACAGGGTCGGACTGAAGCTTTCTTT.

This chain joins TRBV19 and TRBJ2-6, with a tentative D call TRBD1 (6 bases). The germline V gene encodes CDR1 LNHDA and CDR2 SQIVND (reference sequence). The CDR3 is made up of 17 amino acids. V shed 5 bases and J shed 0 bases, with 14 bases lying between them. CDR3 DNA sequence: TGTGCCAGTAGTGTTCAGGGGTCACACTCTGGGGCCAACGTCCTGACTTTC. The encoded protein is CASSVQGSHSGANVLTF.

The chain joins TRBV18 to TRBJ1-6, with unresolved D. Trimming cost V 1 base and J 7 bases, with 11 bases left between them. The CDR3 extends over 15 amino acids. CDR1 KGHSH and CDR2 LQKENI come from the germline V gene. CDR3 region: CASSPQGAGNSPLHF. The CDR3 nucleotides read TGTGCCAGCTCACCACAGGGAGCGGGGAATTCACCCCTCCACTTT.

The J gene is TRBJ2-7, the V gene TRBV18; 9 positions agree with TRBD1. Germline CDR1 reads KGHSH; CDR2 reads LQKENI. J lost 5 bases, V lost 6 bases, and 11 bases had no gene match. The CDR3 covers 15 residues. The CDR3 DNA is TGTGCCAGCTCTTACTTGCCGGGACAGGGCAACGAGCAGTACTTC. Translating gives CASSYLPGQGNEQYF.

The chain recombines TRBV7-9 with TRBJ1-3; tentative D call: TRBD1 (5 bases). Trimming took 5 bases from V and 9 from J, leaving 14 bases between them. Germline CDR1 reads SEHNR; CDR2 reads FQNEAQ (reference sequence). This CDR3 region has 13 residues. The CDR3 DNA follows: TGTGCCAGCAGCACCGGGGGACCGATCACCATATATTTT. Translated: CASSTGGPITIYF.

The chain recombines TRBV30 with TRBJ1-1; D gene unclear. V lost 1 base to trimming and J lost 5 bases, with 14 bases between them. The CDR3 has 14 residues. Germline loops: CDR1 GTSNPN, CDR2 SVGIG (reference sequence). The CDR3 region has the DNA TGTGCCTGGAGTGAGGAGCTTTTAGGGACTGAAGCTTTCTTT. It is translated as CAWSEELLGTEAFF.

The V call is TRBV7-6, the J call TRBJ2-1; TRBD1 might be the D (6 bases). Trimming pared 5 bases from V and 9 bases from J, leaving 17 bases between. Germline assignment: CDR1 SGHVS and CDR2 FNYEAQ. There are 14 residues in the CDR3. In nucleotides, the CDR3 is TGTGCCAGCAGCATCGGGACATCCCCGGGTGAGCAGTTCTTC. As protein: CASSIGTSPGEQFF.

In its sample, this clone was seen once. This sequence joins TRBV19 and TRBJ1-2; possible D gene TRBD1, 5 bases. V was clipped by 3 bases and J by 4 bases, with 12 bases between them. Germline V CDR1 and CDR2: LNHDA, SQIVND (reference sequence). This CDR3 has 14 residues. CDR3 nucleotides: TGTGCCAGTAGTATCCCCGGGGGATTCTATGGCTACACCTTC. Encoded protein: CASSIPGGFYGYTF.

V usage is TRBV30 and J usage is TRBJ2-1; 9 bases are shared with TRBD2. V shed 3 bases and J 5 bases; nucleotides not matched to a gene: 8. Per germline, CDR1 GTSNPN and CDR2 SVGIG (reference sequence). The CDR3 runs to 15 residues. In DNA form, the CDR3 reads TGTGCCTGGAGCTGGCGGGGGGGGCGTCACAATGAGCAGTTCTTC. Amino acids: CAWSWRGGRHNEQFF.

This chain uses TRBV9 with TRBJ2-3; D is perhaps TRBD1 or TRBD2 (5 bases each). The germline V gene has CDR1 SGDLS and CDR2 YYNGEE. V gave up 2 bases and J gave up 4 bases, with 11 bases separating them. The length of the CDR3 is 14 residues. Here the CDR3 DNA reads TGTGCCAGCAGCGTTGGGACGGCAGCAGATACGCAGTATTTT. The encoded protein is CASSVGTAADTQYF.

The chain carries TRBV9 and TRBJ2-5; 8 positions agree with TRBD2. With V trimmed by 0 bases and J by 2 bases, 6 bases remained unmatched. CDR1 is SGDLS, CDR2 YYNGEE, per germline. This CDR3 has 16 amino acids. This chain's CDR3 is CASSVGGGGSQETQYF. The CDR3 DNA reads TGTGCCAGCAGCGTAGGCGGCGGGGGGTCACAAGAGACCCAGTACTTC.

This clone has a handful of counts. A much larger clone lies a single base off, so this may be a read error. The same CDR3 arises from other DNA sequences in this sample as well. The chain recombines TRBV30 with TRBJ2-7, with 9 bases aligning to TRBD1. The germline CDR1 and CDR2 sequences are GTSNPN and SVGIG (reference sequence). V lost 4 bases, J lost 2 bases, and 3 bases stayed unmatched. The CDR3 covers 13 residues. CDR3 protein: CAWNGQGPYEQYF. CDR3 sequence (DNA): TGTGCCTGGAATGGACAGGGGCCCTACGAGCAGTACTTC.

This chain connects TRBV9 to TRBJ1-2, with D perhaps matching TRBD1 (6 bases). This CDR3 has 16 amino acids. V was clipped by 4 bases and J by 3 bases, with 19 bases between them. Germline V lookup: CDR1 SGDLS, CDR2 YYNGEE. The CDR3 DNA is TGTGCCAGCAGCAGCCGCAGACAGGAAAGTTACTATGGCTACACCTTC. This sequence encodes CASSSRRQESYYGYTF.

The chain recombines TRBV5-5 with TRBJ2-3; 7 bases map to TRBD1. Unmatched junction bases numbered 10, after V lost 0 bases and J lost 0 bases. Germline values: CDR1 SGHKS, CDR2 YYEKEE (reference sequence). The CDR3 loop spans 18 amino acids. In DNA, the CDR3 is TGTGCCAGCAGCTTGGGGGGATCCGGGACAGTAAGCACAGATACGCAGTATTTT. Amino acid sequence: CASSLGGSGTVSTDTQYF. Supplemented by reference TRBV5-5 and TRBJ2-3, the full variable domain reads DAGVTQSPTHLIKTRGQQVTLRCSPISGHKSVSWYQQVLGQGPQFIFQYYEKEERGRGNFPDRFSARQFPNYSSELNVNALLLGDSALYLCASSLGGSGTVSTDTQYFGPGTRLTVL.

V is TRBV6-1 and J is TRBJ1-6; a possible D gene is TRBD1 (5 bases). CDR3 size: 12 residues. Germline V gene sequence: CDR1 MNHNS, CDR2 SASEGT. V was cut by 3 bases and J by 9 bases, with 6 bases left in between. CDR3 sequence reads: CASSEGRSPLHF. The DNA for the CDR3 is TGTGCCAGCAGTGAGGGGCGTTCACCCCTCCACTTT.

The chain has TRBV7-6 and TRBJ1-2; possibly TRBD1 for D (6 bases). Germline CDR1 reads SGHVS; CDR2 reads FNYEAQ. The CDR3 runs to 15 residues. V was cut by 1 base and J by 8 bases, with 17 bases left in between. The CDR3 protein is CASSLGLQGAGGYTF. CDR3 bases: TGTGCCAGCAGCTTAGGGTTACAGGGCGCTGGGGGCTACACCTTC.

The chain links TRBV11-2 to TRBJ2-1, with unresolved D. Trimming pared 5 bases from V and 8 bases from J, leaving 7 bases between. In germline, CDR1 is SGHAT, CDR2 FQNNGV. The CDR3 is made up of 11 amino acids. CDR3 sequence: CASSPAYEQFF. The CDR3 nucleotides read TGTGCCAGCAGCCCTGCCTATGAGCAGTTCTTC.

This rearrangement joins TRBV6-1 to TRBJ1-1; D gene ambiguous. CDR3 length equals 12 residues. The germline gives CDR1 MNHNS, CDR2 SASEGT. V was shortened by 8 bases and J by 3 bases, with 10 bases between the two germline ends. The CDR3 is CASLYRYTEAFF. CDR3 DNA: TGTGCCAGCCTTTACCGGTACACTGAAGCTTTCTTT.

The chain joins TRBV11-2 to TRBJ2-6, with D uncertain. Germline lookup yields CDR1 SGHAT and CDR2 FQNNGV. V lost 4 bases, J lost 4 bases, and 11 bases lay in between. This CDR3 is built from 15 residues. CDR3 DNA sequence: TGTGCCAGCAGCTCTAGGGCATCGGGGGCCAACGTCCTGACTTTC. Translated, it gives CASSSRASGANVLTF.

This CDR3 is CASSEPVTSSPTF. CDR3 nucleotide sequence: TGTGCCAGCAGTGAACCGGTAACTTCTTCTCCCACCTTC. V usage is TRBV2 and J usage is TRBJ1-2; no reliable D call. The CDR3 runs 13 residues. Deletions cut 2 bases from V and 13 bases from J, with 17 bases between. Germline assignment: CDR1 SNHLY and CDR2 FYNNEI.

The rearrangement links TRBV10-3 to TRBJ1-2; D call uncertain. With 10 bases removed from V and 0 bases from J, the gap between germline ends came to 12 bases. The CDR3 is 13 amino acids. Germline-derived CDR1 and CDR2 are ENHRY and SYGVKD. CDR3 DNA: TGTGCCACCACGCCGAGCACTAACTATGGCTACACCTTC. Translating it yields CATTPSTNYGYTF.

The V gene is TRBV4-1, the J gene TRBJ2-7; the D gene is possibly TRBD1 (6 bases). CDR3 length: 15 residues. CDR1 is MGHRA and CDR2 is YSYEKL in the germline V gene. The V gene lost 3 bases and the J gene lost 3 bases, with 15 bases spanning the gap. CDR3 coding DNA: TGCGCCAGCAGCCATGATCAGGACAGTAACTACGAGCAGTACTTC. This translates into CASSHDQDSNYEQYF.